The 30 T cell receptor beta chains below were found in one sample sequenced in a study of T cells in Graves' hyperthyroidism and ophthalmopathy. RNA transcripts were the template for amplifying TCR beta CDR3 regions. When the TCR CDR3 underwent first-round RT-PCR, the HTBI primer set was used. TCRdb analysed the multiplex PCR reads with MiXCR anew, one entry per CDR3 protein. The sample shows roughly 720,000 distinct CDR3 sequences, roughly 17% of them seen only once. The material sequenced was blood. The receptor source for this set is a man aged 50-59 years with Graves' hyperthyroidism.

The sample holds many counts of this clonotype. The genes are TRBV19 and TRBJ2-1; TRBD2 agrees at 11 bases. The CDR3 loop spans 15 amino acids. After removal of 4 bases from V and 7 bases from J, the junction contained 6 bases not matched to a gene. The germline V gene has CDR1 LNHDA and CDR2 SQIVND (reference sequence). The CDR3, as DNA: TGTGCCAGTAGTAGGGGACTAGCGGAAATTAATGAGCAGTTCTTC. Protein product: CASSRGLAEINEQFF.

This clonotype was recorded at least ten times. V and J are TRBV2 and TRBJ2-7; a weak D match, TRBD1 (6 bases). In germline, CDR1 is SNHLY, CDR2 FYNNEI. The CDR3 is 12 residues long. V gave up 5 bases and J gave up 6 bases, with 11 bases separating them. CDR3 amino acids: CASSRNRAEQYF. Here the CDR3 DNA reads TGTGCCAGCAGTCGAAACAGGGCCGAGCAGTACTTC.

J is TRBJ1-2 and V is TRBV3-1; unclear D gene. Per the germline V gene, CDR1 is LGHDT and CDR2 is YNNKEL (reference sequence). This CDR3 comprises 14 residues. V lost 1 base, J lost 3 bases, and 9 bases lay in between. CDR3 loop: CASSQGARHYGYTF. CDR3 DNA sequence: TGTGCCAGCAGCCAAGGAGCCAGACACTATGGCTACACCTTC.

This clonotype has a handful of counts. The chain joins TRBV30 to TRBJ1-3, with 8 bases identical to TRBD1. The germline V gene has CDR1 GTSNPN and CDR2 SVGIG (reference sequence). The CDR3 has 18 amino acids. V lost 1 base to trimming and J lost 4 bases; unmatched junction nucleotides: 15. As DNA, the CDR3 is TGTGCCTGGAGTGGGACCCGACTGCAGGGGGCTCCGGGAAACACCATATATTTT. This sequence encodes CAWSGTRLQGAPGNTIYF.

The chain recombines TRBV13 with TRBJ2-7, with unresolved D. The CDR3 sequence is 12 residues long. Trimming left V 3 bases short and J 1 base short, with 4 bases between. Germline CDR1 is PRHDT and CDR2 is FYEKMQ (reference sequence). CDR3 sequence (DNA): TGTGCCAGCAGCTTCCAGTCCTACGAGCAGTACTTC. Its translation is CASSFQSYEQYF.

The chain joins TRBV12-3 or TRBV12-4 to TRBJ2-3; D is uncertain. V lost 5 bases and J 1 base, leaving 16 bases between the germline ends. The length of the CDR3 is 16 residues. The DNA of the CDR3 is TGTGCCAGCAGTCCCCCGTTTGGGCGGCGCACAGATACGCAGTATTTT. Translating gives CASSPPFGRRTDTQYF.

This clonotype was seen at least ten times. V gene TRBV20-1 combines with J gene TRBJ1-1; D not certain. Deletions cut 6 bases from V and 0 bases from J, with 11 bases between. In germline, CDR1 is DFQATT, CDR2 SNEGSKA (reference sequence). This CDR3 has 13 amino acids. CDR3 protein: CSALDGLNTEAFF. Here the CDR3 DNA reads TGCAGTGCCCTGGACGGACTGAACACTGAAGCTTTCTTT.

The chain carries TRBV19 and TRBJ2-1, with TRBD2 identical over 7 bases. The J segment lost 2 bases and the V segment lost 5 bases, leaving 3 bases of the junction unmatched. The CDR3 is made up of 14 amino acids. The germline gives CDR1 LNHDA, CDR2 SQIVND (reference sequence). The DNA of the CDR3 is TGTGCCAGTAGTGGGAGGGGCACCTACAATGAGCAGTTCTTC. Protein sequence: CASSGRGTYNEQFF.

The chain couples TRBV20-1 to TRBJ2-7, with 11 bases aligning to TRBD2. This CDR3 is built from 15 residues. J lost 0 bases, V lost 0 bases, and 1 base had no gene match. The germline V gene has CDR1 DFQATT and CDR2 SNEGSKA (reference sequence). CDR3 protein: CSARETSGSSYEQYF. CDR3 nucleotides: TGCAGTGCTAGAGAAACTAGCGGGAGCTCCTACGAGCAGTACTTC.

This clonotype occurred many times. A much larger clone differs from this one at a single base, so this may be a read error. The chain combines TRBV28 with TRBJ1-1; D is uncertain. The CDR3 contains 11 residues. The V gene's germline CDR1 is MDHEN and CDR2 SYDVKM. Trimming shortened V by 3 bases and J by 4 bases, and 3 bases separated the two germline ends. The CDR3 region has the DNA TGTGCCAGCAGTTTTTTCACTGAAGCTTTCTTT. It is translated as CASSFFTEAFF.

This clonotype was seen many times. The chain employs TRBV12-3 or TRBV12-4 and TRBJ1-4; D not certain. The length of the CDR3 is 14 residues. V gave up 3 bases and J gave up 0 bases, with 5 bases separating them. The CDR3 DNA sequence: TGTGCCAGCAGTTTCTTACCAACTAATGAAAAACTGTTTTTT. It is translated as CASSFLPTNEKLFF.

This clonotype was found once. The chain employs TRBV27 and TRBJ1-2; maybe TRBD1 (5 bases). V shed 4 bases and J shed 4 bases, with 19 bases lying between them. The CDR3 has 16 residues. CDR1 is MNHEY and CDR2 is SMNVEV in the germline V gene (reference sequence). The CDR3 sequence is CASSSLMGGVGYGYTF. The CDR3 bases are TGTGCCAGCAGTTCACTTATGGGAGGGGTTGGCTATGGCTACACCTTC.

In DNA form, the CDR3 reads TGTGCCAGTAGTATAGATAGAGGGGATAATCAGCCCCAGCATTTT. Translating gives CASSIDRGDNQPQHF. The chain couples TRBV19 to TRBJ1-5; a possible D gene is TRBD1 (5 bases). The germline gives CDR1 LNHDA, CDR2 SQIVND (reference sequence). Trimming removed 0 bases from V and 4 bases from J, with 10 bases in between. The CDR3 length is 15 residues.

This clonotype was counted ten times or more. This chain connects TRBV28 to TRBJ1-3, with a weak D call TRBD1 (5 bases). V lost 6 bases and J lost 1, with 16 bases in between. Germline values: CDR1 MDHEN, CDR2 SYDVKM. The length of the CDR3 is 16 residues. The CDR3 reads CASSDRGGRSGNTIYF. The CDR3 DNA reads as TGTGCCAGCAGCGATCGGGGGGGAAGATCTGGAAACACCATATATTTT.

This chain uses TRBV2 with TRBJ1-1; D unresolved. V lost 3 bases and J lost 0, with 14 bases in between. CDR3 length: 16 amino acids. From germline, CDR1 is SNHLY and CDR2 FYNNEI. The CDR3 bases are TGTGCCAGCAGTGATTCGGACGCCGGGATGAACACTGAAGCTTTCTTT. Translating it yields CASSDSDAGMNTEAFF.

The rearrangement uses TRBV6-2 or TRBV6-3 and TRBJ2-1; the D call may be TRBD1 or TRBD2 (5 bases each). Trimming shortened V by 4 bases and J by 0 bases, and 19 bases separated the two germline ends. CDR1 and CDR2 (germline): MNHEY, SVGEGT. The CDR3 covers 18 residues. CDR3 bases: TGTGCCAGCAGTTTACGGGGCGGGCATGCTAGCTCCTACAATGAGCAGTTCTTC. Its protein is CASSLRGGHASSYNEQFF.

Here the CDR3 DNA reads TGTGCCAGCAGTTACAGGAGACTCTACAATGAGCAGTTCTTC. This translates into CASSYRRLYNEQFF. This chain joins TRBV6-5 and TRBJ2-1; D is ambiguous. This CDR3 has 14 amino acids. From germline, CDR1 is MNHEY and CDR2 SVGAGI. Trimming took off 2 bases at V and 3 bases at J, with 8 bases between the two ends.

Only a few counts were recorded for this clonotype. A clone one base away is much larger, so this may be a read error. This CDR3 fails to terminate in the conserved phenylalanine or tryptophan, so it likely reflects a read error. CDR3 region: CASEGNTEAFL. CDR3 coding DNA: TGTGCCAGCGAGGGGAACACTGAAGCTTTCCTT. The rearrangement uses TRBV28 and TRBJ1-1; D uncertain. CDR1 is MDHEN and CDR2 is SYDVKM in the germline V gene. CDR3 length: 11 residues. V lost 8 bases, J lost 1 base, and 5 bases lay in between.

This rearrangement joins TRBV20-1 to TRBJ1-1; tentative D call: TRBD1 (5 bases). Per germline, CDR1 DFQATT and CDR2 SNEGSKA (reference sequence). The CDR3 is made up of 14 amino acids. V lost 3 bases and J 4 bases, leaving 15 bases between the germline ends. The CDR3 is CSARGPGLGTEAFF. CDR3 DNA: TGCAGTGCTAGGGGACCAGGGTTGGGCACTGAAGCTTTCTTT.

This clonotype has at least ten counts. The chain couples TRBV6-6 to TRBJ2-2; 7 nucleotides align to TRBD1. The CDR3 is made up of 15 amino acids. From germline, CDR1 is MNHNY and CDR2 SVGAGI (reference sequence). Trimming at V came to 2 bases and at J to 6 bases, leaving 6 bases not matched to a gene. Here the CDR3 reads CASSYRVDRAGELFF. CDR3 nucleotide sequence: TGTGCCAGCAGTTACCGAGTAGACAGGGCCGGGGAGCTGTTTTTT.

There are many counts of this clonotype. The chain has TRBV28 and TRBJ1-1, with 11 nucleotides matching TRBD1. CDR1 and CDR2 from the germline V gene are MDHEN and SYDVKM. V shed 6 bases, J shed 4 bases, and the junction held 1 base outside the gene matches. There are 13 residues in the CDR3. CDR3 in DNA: TGTGCCAGCAGCGGGACAGGGGGCACTGAAGCTTTCTTT. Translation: CASSGTGGTEAFF.

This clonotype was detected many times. CDR3 in DNA: TGCGCCAGCAGCTTGGGGACAGGGACCAGGGAGACCCAGTACTTC. This codes for CASSLGTGTRETQYF. The chain uses TRBV5-1 and TRBJ2-5; TRBD1 aligns across 8 bases. The CDR3 extends over 15 amino acids. Trimming took 0 bases from V and 5 from J; bases not matched to a gene: 6. Germline CDR1 is SGHRS and CDR2 is YFSETQ.

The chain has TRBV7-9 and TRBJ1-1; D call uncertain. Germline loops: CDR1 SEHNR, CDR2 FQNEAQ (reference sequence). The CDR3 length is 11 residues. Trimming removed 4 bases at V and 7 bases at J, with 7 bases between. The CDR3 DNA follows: TGTGCCAGCAGCTCCCTGGGTGAAGCTTTCTTT. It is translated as CASSSLGEAFF.

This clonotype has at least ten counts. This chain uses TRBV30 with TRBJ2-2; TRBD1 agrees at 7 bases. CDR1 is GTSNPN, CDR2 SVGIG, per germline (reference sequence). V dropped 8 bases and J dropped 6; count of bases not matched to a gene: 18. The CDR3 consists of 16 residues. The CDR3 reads CATRIKGGAGAGELFF. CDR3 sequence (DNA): TGTGCCACCCGTATCAAAGGGGGCGCTGGGGCCGGGGAGCTGTTTTTT.

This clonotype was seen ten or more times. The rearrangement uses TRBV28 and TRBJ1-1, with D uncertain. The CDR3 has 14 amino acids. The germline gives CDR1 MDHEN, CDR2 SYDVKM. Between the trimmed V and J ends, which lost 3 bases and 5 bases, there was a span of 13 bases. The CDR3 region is CASSFPQTQTEAFF. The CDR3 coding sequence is TGTGCCAGCAGTTTTCCGCAGACTCAAACTGAAGCTTTCTTT.

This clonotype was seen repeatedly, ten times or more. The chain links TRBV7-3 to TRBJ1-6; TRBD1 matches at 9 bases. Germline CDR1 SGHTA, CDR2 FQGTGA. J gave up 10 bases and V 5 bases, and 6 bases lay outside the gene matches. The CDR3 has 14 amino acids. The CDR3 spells CASSLQGARSPLHF. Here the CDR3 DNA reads TGTGCCAGCAGCCTACAGGGGGCTAGATCACCCCTCCACTTT.

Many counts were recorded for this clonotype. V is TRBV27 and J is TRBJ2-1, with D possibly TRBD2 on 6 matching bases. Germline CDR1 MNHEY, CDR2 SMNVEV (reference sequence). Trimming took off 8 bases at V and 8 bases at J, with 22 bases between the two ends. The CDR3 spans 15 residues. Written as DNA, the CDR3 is TGTGCCAGCGGCGGAAGTGGCGGGAAAAACTATGAGCAGTTCTTC. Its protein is CASGGSGGKNYEQFF.

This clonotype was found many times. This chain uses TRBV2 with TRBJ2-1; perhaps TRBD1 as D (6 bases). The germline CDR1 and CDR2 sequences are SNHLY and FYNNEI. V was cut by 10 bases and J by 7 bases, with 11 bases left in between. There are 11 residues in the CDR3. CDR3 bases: TGTGCCAACGGACAGCGAAATGAGCAGTTCTTC. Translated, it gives CANGQRNEQFF.

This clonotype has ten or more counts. The CDR3 region is CASRLELLNTEAFF. Here the CDR3 DNA reads TGTGCCAGCAGACTAGAGCTTCTGAACACTGAAGCTTTCTTT. The chain links TRBV2 to TRBJ1-1; D ambiguous. Trimming pared 6 bases from V and 0 bases from J, leaving 11 bases between. Germline V gene sequence: CDR1 SNHLY, CDR2 FYNNEI. The CDR3 spans 14 residues.

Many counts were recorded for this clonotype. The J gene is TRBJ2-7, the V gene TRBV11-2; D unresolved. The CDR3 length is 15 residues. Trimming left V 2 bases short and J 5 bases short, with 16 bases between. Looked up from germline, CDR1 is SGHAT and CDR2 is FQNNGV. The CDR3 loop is CASSLSPALPDEQYF. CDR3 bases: TGTGCCAGCAGCTTAAGTCCCGCTCTACCCGACGAGCAGTACTTC.